This record covers a single TCR beta chain. This sample is part of a study of OX40 agonist ivuxolimab in advanced cancers. From germline, CDR1 is GTSNPN and CDR2 SVGIG (reference sequence). Trimming took 1 base from V and 3 from J, leaving 6 bases between them. The CDR3 is 12 amino acids. The repertoire was sequenced with immunoSEQ multiplex PCR; TCRdb's copy has only in-frame clones and lacks some. The table records around 70,000 clones, around four fifths of them present only once. This sequence originates from an adult with an advanced solid tumor such as melanoma, head and neck, liver or kidney cancer. The input for sequencing was CD4+ or CD8+ T cells sorted from blood, taken in a trial of the OX40 agonist ivuxolimab. The chain has TRBV30 and TRBJ1-2; no clear D. CDR3 bases: TGTGCCTGGAGTGGTACAGACTATGGCTACACCTTC. Protein product: CAWSGTDYGYTF. Drawing the rest from reference TRBV30 and TRBJ1-2, the complete variable domain is SQTIHQWPATLVQPVGSPLSLECTVEGTSNPNLYWYRQAAGRGLQLLFYSVGIGQISSEVPQNLSASRPQDRQFILSSKKLLLSDSGFYLCAWSGTDYGYTFGSGTRLTVV.